Below are 2 T cell receptor beta chains sequenced from a single sample in a study of blood T cell repertoires in COVID-19. Assay: immunoSEQ multiplex PCR; the TCRdb copy retains only in-frame clones and omits some. Of roughly 250,000 clones listed, more than 80% were seen once; the top ten hold 5.5%. Material for sequencing was peripheral blood. The receptors shown here come from a human donor in a cohort sampled during active COVID-19.

The chain has TRBV28 and TRBJ1-4; no firm D call. CDR3 length: 14 residues. V lost 10 bases to trimming and J lost 0 bases, with 12 bases between them. CDR1 is MDHEN and CDR2 is SYDVKM in the germline V gene. The CDR3 DNA reads as TGTGCCACTCTCGGTGTGGCAACTAATGAAAAACTGTTTTTT. It specifies CATLGVATNEKLFF.

The V call is TRBV3-1 (or the pseudogene TRBV3-2), the J call TRBJ2-1; 7 nucleotides match TRBD2. The CDR3 loop spans 18 amino acids. The germline gives CDR1 LGHDT, CDR2 YNNKEL (reference sequence). The junction had 14 bases not matched to a gene; V was cut back by 4 bases and J by 2 bases. CDR3 DNA sequence: TGTGCCAGCAGCCGAACAACCTCTGGGGGGAGGGCCTACAATGAGCAGTTCTTC. Translated: CASSRTTSGGRAYNEQFF.